What follows are 17 T cell receptor beta chains derived from one specimen sequenced in a study of T cell responses to AZD1222 COVID-19 vaccine. Sequencing used immunoSEQ multiplex PCR; TCRdb keeps in-frame clones, though not all of them. The sample consists of 80,000 to 100,000 clones, approximately 90% of them appearing once. The sequencing here drew on peripheral blood, taken on day 0 of AZD1222 vaccination. All receptors come from an adult in good health.

The chain uses TRBV2 and TRBJ1-2; D is unresolved. The CDR3 has 15 amino acids. The germline V gene encodes CDR1 SNHLY and CDR2 FYNNEI. Trimming removed 1 base from V and 4 bases from J, with 13 bases in between. CDR3 protein: CASSEERTDLYGYTF. DNA of the CDR3: TGTGCCAGCAGTGAAGAGAGAACAGATCTCTATGGCTACACCTTC.

The chain combines TRBV19 with TRBJ1-1; D gene unclear. The CDR3 has 13 amino acids. Trimming cost V 5 bases and J 1 base, with 8 bases left between them. Per germline, CDR1 LNHDA and CDR2 SQIVND (reference sequence). Written as DNA, the CDR3 is TGTGCCAGTAGTCTTGCTGCGAACACTGAAGCTTTCTTT. It is translated as CASSLAANTEAFF.

CDR3 in DNA: TGTGCCAGTAGTCCACGGCTAGCGGGGGTACAAGAGACCCAGTACTTC. Translation gives CASSPRLAGVQETQYF. This sequence joins TRBV19 and TRBJ2-5; 10 bases align to TRBD2. CDR3 length: 16 residues. The germline V gene has CDR1 LNHDA and CDR2 SQIVND (reference sequence). J was trimmed by 2 bases and V by 5 bases; bases with no gene match: 8.

The gene calls are TRBV28 and TRBJ1-5, with D tentatively TRBD1 (5 bases). The germline CDR1 and CDR2 sequences are MDHEN and SYDVKM. The CDR3 sequence is 14 residues long. Between the trimmed V and J ends, which lost 2 bases and 6 bases, there was a span of 11 bases. CDR3 residues: CASSLSGGGQPQHF. CDR3 DNA sequence: TGTGCCAGCAGTTTAAGCGGGGGGGGTCAGCCCCAGCATTTT.

This chain links TRBV5-1 with TRBJ1-2, with D tentatively TRBD1 (5 bases). The CDR3 is 14 residues long. Trimming shortened V by 4 bases and J by 2 bases, and 12 bases separated the two germline ends. The germline CDR1 and CDR2 sequences are SGHRS and YFSETQ. CDR3 sequence: CASSPQGPNYGYTF. The CDR3 DNA reads TGCGCCAGCAGCCCCCAGGGACCCAACTATGGCTACACCTTC.

This clone was counted once. The chain combines TRBV6-2 or TRBV6-3 with TRBJ2-5, with 12 bases identical to TRBD2. Looked up from germline, CDR1 is MNHEY and CDR2 is SVGEGT. This CDR3 contains 16 residues. V shed 2 bases and J 0 bases; nucleotides not matched to a gene: 1. CDR3 in DNA: TGTGCCAGCAGTTACGGGACTAGCGGGTACCAAGAGACCCAGTACTTC. Protein product: CASSYGTSGYQETQYF.

This chain uses TRBV6-5 with TRBJ1-5, with D tentatively TRBD1 (5 bases). The CDR3 is made up of 15 amino acids. The V and J ends lost 6 bases and 7 bases respectively, with 19 bases between them. Germline CDR1 is MNHEY and CDR2 is SVGAGI. Written as DNA, the CDR3 is TGTGCCAGCAGGCCCCCCGATGGGGAGGGGCAGCCCCAGCATTTT. Encoded protein: CASRPPDGEGQPQHF.

This chain connects TRBV11-2 to TRBJ1-2; D not certain. CDR3 length equals 12 residues. Germline CDR1 and CDR2: SGHAT and FQNNGV. The V and J ends lost 0 bases and 4 bases respectively, with 3 bases between them. CDR3 in DNA: TGTGCCAGCAGCTTAGAGAGCTATGGCTACACCTTC. This encodes CASSLESYGYTF.

The chain has TRBV19 and TRBJ1-2; maybe TRBD1 (6 bases). The CDR3 is 12 residues long. The germline gives CDR1 LNHDA, CDR2 SQIVND (reference sequence). V shed 2 bases and J shed 8 bases, with 9 bases lying between them. In DNA form, the CDR3 reads TGTGCCAGTAGTATAACCAGGGGCGGCTACACCTTC. This encodes CASSITRGGYTF. Supplemented by reference TRBV19 and TRBJ1-2, the full variable domain reads DGGITQSPKYLFRKEGQNVTLSCEQNLNHDAMYWYRQDPGQGLRLIYYSQIVNDFQKGDIAEGYSVSREKKESFPLTVTSAQKNPTAFYLCASSITRGGYTFGSGTRLTVV.

V usage is TRBV18 and J usage is TRBJ2-5, with 10 bases identical to TRBD1. Germline CDR1 is KGHSH and CDR2 is LQKENI. This CDR3 is 15 amino acids long. V trimming: 5 bases; J trimming: 5 bases; junction bases outside the gene matches: 8. DNA for the CDR3: TGTGCCAGCTCAGCAGACAGGGGGCTAGAGGAGACCCAGTACTTC. Amino acid sequence: CASSADRGLEETQYF.

The chain uses TRBV19 and TRBJ2-3, with D uncertain. V gave up 8 bases and J gave up 7 bases, with 22 bases separating them. Germline-derived CDR1 and CDR2 are LNHDA and SQIVND (reference sequence). There are 15 residues in the CDR3. CDR3 bases: TGTGCCAGTTCCCACAGATCGGTCGGCCAAAATACGCAGTATTTT. It encodes CASSHRSVGQNTQYF.

J is TRBJ1-1 and V is TRBV28; TRBD1 aligns across 9 bases. CDR3 size: 14 residues. CDR1 is MDHEN, CDR2 SYDVKM, per germline. Losses at the gene ends were 5 bases for V and 0 bases for J; bases not matched to a gene: 1. In DNA, the CDR3 is TGTGCCAGCAGTACAGGGGGCATGAACACTGAAGCTTTCTTT. Protein product: CASSTGGMNTEAFF. Full variable domain (rest looked up from reference TRBV28 and TRBJ1-1): DVKVTQSSRYLVKRTGEKVFLECVQDMDHENMFWYRQDPGLGLRLIYFSYDVKMKEKGDIPEGYSVSREKKERFSLILESASTNQTSMYLCASSTGGMNTEAFFGQGTRLTVV.

As regards this clone: One end of the junction does not line up with germline, which may come from a read error. The sample holds other DNA sequences that translate to the same CDR3. The chain has TRBV19 and TRBJ2-2; unclear D gene. The CDR3 loop spans 13 amino acids. The germline V gene has CDR1 LNHDA and CDR2 SQIVND (reference sequence). CDR3 sequence reads: CASSVDGTGELFF. In DNA form, the CDR3 reads TGTGCCAGTAGTGTAGACGGCACCGGGGAGCTGTTTTTT.

The chain joins TRBV5-1 to TRBJ2-3, with 12 bases lining up with TRBD2. The CDR3 runs 14 residues. Germline-derived CDR1 and CDR2 are SGHRS and YFSETQ. V lost 3 bases to trimming and J lost 8 bases; unmatched junction nucleotides: 4. The DNA for the CDR3 is TGCGCCAGCAGCTCAAGGACTAGCGGGGTTACGCAGTATTTT. This translates into CASSSRTSGVTQYF.

The chain has TRBV7-3 and TRBJ2-2, with D possibly being TRBD2 (6 bases). From germline, CDR1 is SGHTA and CDR2 FQGTGA. The CDR3 totals 12 residues. Trimming removed 8 bases at V and 4 bases at J, with 8 bases between. This CDR3 is CASGLITGELFF. Here the CDR3 DNA reads TGTGCCAGCGGACTAATCACCGGGGAGCTGTTTTTT.

Details on this clone: Other DNA sequences in the same sample also yield this CDR3. The chain links TRBV9 to TRBJ1-1; D ambiguous. The CDR3 runs 14 residues. The V end was cut by 0 bases, the J end by 1 base, with 7 bases between. Germline CDR1 reads SGDLS; CDR2 reads YYNGEE. This chain's CDR3 is CASSVVGGNTEAFF. DNA of the CDR3: TGTGCCAGCAGCGTAGTCGGCGGGAACACTGAAGCTTTCTTT.

This CDR3 is CASSYSPQETQYF. CDR3 in DNA: TGTGCCAGCAGCTACTCCCCCCAAGAGACCCAGTACTTC. This chain links TRBV7-9 with TRBJ2-5, with D unclear. V lost 4 bases, J lost 1 base, and 7 bases lay in between. The CDR3 spans 13 residues. Germline V CDR1 and CDR2: SEHNR, FQNEAQ (reference sequence).